This TCR beta chain was documented in a study of breast tumors, draining lymph nodes, adjacent tissues. At least ten counts were recorded for this clonotype. The V gene end was trimmed by 4 bases and the J gene end by 12 bases; junction bases not matched to a gene: 8. The CDR3 totals 12 residues. The V gene's germline CDR1 is SGHRS and CDR2 YFSETQ. TCRdb passed the multiplex PCR reads through MiXCR, listing each CDR3 protein once. The sample consists of roughly 120,000 distinct CDR3 sequences, just under 20% of them appearing once. Samples came from axillary lymph nodes draining the breast cancer. V is TRBV5-1 and J is TRBJ2-3, with 7 bases identical to TRBD2. This receptor was identified in a female donor with breast cancer. Some clones in this sample may be carry-over from other donors' samples. The material sequenced was axillary lymph node tissue. The CDR3: CASSHTGTTQYF. CDR3 in DNA: TGCGCCAGCAGCCACACCGGGACTACCCAGTATTTT.